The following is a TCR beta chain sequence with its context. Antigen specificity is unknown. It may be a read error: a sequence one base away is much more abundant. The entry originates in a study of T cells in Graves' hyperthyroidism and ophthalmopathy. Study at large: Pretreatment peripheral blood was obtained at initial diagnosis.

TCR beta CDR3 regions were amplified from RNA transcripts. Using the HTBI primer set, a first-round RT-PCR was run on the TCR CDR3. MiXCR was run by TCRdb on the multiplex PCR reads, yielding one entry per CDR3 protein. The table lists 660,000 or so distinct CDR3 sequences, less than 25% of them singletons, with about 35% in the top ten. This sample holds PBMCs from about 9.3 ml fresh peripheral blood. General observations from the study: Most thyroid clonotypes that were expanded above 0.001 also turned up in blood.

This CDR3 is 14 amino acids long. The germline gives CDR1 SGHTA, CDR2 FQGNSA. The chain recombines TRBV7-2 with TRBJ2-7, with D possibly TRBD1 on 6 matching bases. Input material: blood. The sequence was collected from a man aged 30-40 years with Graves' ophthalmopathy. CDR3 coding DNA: TGTGCCGGCAGCTTAGACACAGGGTCCTACGAGCAGTACTTC. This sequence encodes CAGSLDTGSYEQYF.